This T cell receptor beta chain was found in a study of response to subunit inactivated influenza vaccine. Study conclusions and caveats: The authors offered the suggestion that each seasonal influenza vaccination recruits few new T cells.

A word on this clonotype: Its antigen is currently unknown.

CDR3 length equals 12 residues. Germline lookup yields CDR1 MNHEY and CDR2 SVGEGT. V was clipped by 0 bases and J by 4 bases, with 3 bases between them. TCRdb ran MiXCR on the RT-PCR reads and lists one entry per CDR3 protein. The data show roughly 500,000 distinct CDR3 sequences, with roughly 25% seen just once and around 1.8% held by the top ten. The source was CD4+ T cells sorted from PBMCs, collected less than 6 days after vaccination. The chain is built from TRBV6-2 or TRBV6-3 and TRBJ1-2; no reliable D call. This TCR came from a man in his fifties who received an inactivated influenza vaccine. The CDR3 sequence is CASSYSTYGYTF. For the CDR3, the DNA is TGTGCCAGCAGTTACTCTACCTATGGCTACACCTTC.